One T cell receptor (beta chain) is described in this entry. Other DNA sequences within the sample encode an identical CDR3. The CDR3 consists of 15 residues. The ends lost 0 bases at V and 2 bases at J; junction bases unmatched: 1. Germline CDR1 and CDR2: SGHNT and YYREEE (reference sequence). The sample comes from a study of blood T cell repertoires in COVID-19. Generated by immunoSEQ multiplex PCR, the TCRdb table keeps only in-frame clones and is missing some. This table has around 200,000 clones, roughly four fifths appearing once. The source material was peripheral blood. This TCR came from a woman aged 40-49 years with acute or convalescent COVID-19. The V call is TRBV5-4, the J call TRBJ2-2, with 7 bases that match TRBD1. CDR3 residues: CASSLGTGNTGELFF. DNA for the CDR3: TGTGCCAGCAGCTTGGGGACAGGCAACACCGGGGAGCTGTTTTTT.